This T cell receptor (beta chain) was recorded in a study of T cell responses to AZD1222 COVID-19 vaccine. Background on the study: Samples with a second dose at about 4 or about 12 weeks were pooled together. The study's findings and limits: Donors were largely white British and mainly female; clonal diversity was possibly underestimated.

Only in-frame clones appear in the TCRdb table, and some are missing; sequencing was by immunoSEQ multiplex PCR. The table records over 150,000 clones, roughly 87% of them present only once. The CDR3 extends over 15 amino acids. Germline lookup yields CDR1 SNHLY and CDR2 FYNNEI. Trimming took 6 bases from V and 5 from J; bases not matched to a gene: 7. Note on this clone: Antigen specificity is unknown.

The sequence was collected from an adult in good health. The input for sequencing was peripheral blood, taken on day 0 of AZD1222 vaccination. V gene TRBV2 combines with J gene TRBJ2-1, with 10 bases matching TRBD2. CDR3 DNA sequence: TGTGCCAGCAGAGCCGGGACTAGCGACCACAATGAGCAGTTCTTC. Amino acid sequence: CASRAGTSDHNEQFF.